These 18 T cell receptor beta chains were sequenced from one sample in a study of beta chain features in type 1 diabetes. What was sequenced were expressed TCRB transcripts, since all of the isolated RNA had been reverse transcribed. TCRdb's copy holds only in-frame clones and misses some; the assay was immunoSEQ multiplex PCR. Altogether more than 150,000 clones are present, 10% to 15% being singletons, with the ten largest covering 0.55% to 0.8%. Sequencing used central memory CD4+ T cells from blood. These receptors were taken from a woman younger than 35 in good health.

The gene calls are TRBV5-1 and TRBJ2-4; 10 positions match TRBD2. The germline gives CDR1 SGHRS, CDR2 YFSETQ. After removal of 0 bases from V and 0 bases from J, the junction contained 6 bases not matched to a gene. The CDR3 totals 18 residues. CDR3 protein: CASSLARTSGIAKNIQYF. CDR3 nucleotide sequence: TGCGCCAGCAGCTTGGCCAGGACTAGCGGAATAGCCAAAAACATTCAGTACTTC. The full variable domain, in which reference TRBV5-1 and TRBJ2-4 provide the parts outside the CDR3, is KAGVTQTPRYLIKTRGQQVTLSCSPISGHRSVSWYQQTPGQGLQFLFEYFSETQRNKGNFPGRFSGRQFSNSRSEMNVSTLELGDSALYLCASSLARTSGIAKNIQYFGAGTRLSVL.

This clone has just a few counts. The gene calls are TRBV28 and TRBJ2-5; tentative D call: TRBD1 (5 bases). Trimming cost V 2 bases and J 0 bases, with 13 bases left between them. The germline V gene encodes CDR1 MDHEN and CDR2 SYDVKM. The CDR3 sequence is 16 residues long. DNA of the CDR3: TGTGCCAGCAGTTTAAATTTGGGGCGCCACCAAGAGACCCAGTACTTC. Protein product: CASSLNLGRHQETQYF.

This clone turned up a few times. The gene calls are TRBV5-4 and TRBJ2-1, with 11 bases fitting TRBD2. Trimming cost V 4 bases and J 6 bases; bases outside gene matches: 6. Germline V gives CDR1 SGHNT, CDR2 YYREEE (reference sequence). The CDR3 has 15 residues. The CDR3 bases are TGTGCCAGCAGCCTGACTAGCGGGGTACCCAATGAGCAGTTCTTC. It yields the protein CASSLTSGVPNEQFF.

The V and J genes are TRBV9 and TRBJ2-2; 10 bases match TRBD1. Germline CDR1 reads SGDLS; CDR2 reads YYNGEE. This CDR3 contains 15 residues. Trimming at V came to 5 bases and at J to 0 bases, leaving 1 base not matched to a gene. In DNA form, the CDR3 reads TGTGCCAGCAGGACAGGGGGCACGAACACCGGGGAGCTGTTTTTT. This encodes CASRTGGTNTGELFF.

The chain has TRBV4-3 and TRBJ2-5, with D possibly TRBD2 on 5 matching bases. Germline lookup yields CDR1 LGHNA and CDR2 YSLEER. The CDR3 is 12 amino acids. V was shortened by 1 base and J by 5 bases, with 5 bases between the two germline ends. For the CDR3, the DNA is TGCGCCAGCAGCCAAGGCGGGGAGACCCAGTACTTC. It codes for CASSQGGETQYF.

The chain joins TRBV29-1 to TRBJ2-2, with 10 bases lining up with TRBD2. This CDR3 has 15 amino acids. CDR1 SQVTM and CDR2 ANQGSEA come from the germline V gene. Losses at the gene ends were 5 bases for V and 3 bases for J; bases not matched to a gene: 6. For the CDR3, the DNA is TGCAGCGTTCCCACTAGCGGGATCCACACCGGGGAGCTGTTTTTT. Protein product: CSVPTSGIHTGELFF.

V gene TRBV27 combines with J gene TRBJ2-1; the D gene is possibly TRBD2 (5 bases). Trimming took 8 bases from V and 0 from J, leaving 17 bases between them. Germline-derived CDR1 and CDR2 are MNHEY and SMNVEV (reference sequence). The CDR3 is made up of 16 amino acids. The CDR3 region has the DNA TGTGCCAGCGGACTTCCCCCGACGTTCTCCTACAATGAGCAGTTCTTC. Encoded protein: CASGLPPTFSYNEQFF.

Only a few counts were recorded for this clone. This rearrangement joins TRBV7-2 to TRBJ2-3; 12 bases are shared with TRBD2. J was trimmed by 5 bases and V by 1 base; bases with no gene match: 7. The germline gives CDR1 SGHTA, CDR2 FQGNSA. The CDR3 spans 17 residues. CDR3 nucleotide sequence: TGTGCCAGCAGCTTAGGGCTAGCGGGAGGGTTCAAAGATACGCAGTATTTT. Amino acid sequence: CASSLGLAGGFKDTQYF.

The sample holds a few counts of this clone. CDR3 residues: CASLAGGSYKQFF. CDR3 nucleotides: TGTGCCAGCCTAGCGGGAGGAAGCTACAAGCAGTTCTTC. The rearrangement joins TRBV28 to TRBJ2-1; 11 nucleotides line up with TRBD2. The CDR3 is made up of 13 amino acids. Trimming removed 8 bases from V and 11 bases from J; junction bases left unmatched: 8. Per germline, CDR1 MDHEN and CDR2 SYDVKM.

This clone has a handful of counts. J is TRBJ2-1 and V is TRBV30; D possibly corresponds to TRBD1 (5 bases). CDR1 and CDR2 (germline): GTSNPN, SVGIG (reference sequence). The germline V and J ends were trimmed by 4 bases and 0 bases, with 10 bases remaining between them. The CDR3 length is 14 residues. CDR3 sequence reads: CAWTKDSSYNEQFF. The DNA for the CDR3 is TGTGCCTGGACCAAAGACAGCTCCTACAATGAGCAGTTCTTC.

The chain joins TRBV5-8 to TRBJ2-3; the match to TRBD1 covers 7 bases. The CDR3 has 14 amino acids. Germline V gives CDR1 SGHTS, CDR2 YDEGEE. J lost 4 bases, V lost 2 bases, and 4 bases had no gene match. CDR3 DNA sequence: TGTGCCAGCAGCTTTAAGGGGGCGGCAGATACGCAGTATTTT. Translated: CASSFKGAADTQYF.

The V and J genes are TRBV4-3 and TRBJ2-7, with 8 bases fitting TRBD1. The CDR3 consists of 15 residues. Trimming took 0 bases from V and 3 from J; bases not matched to a gene: 4. CDR1 is LGHNA and CDR2 is YSLEER in the germline V gene. CDR3 in DNA: TGCGCCAGCAGCCAAGAAGGACAGGGCAGCTACGAGCAGTACTTC. This encodes CASSQEGQGSYEQYF.

This clone was observed a handful of times. The chain uses TRBV5-5 and TRBJ2-6; D is undetermined. The CDR3 runs to 14 residues. In germline, CDR1 is SGHKS, CDR2 YYEKEE (reference sequence). V shed 4 bases and J shed 1 base, with 6 bases lying between them. The CDR3 region has the DNA TGTGCCAGCAGCCGTCGGTCTGGGGCCAACGTCCTGACTTTC. It encodes CASSRRSGANVLTF. Supplemented by reference TRBV5-5 and TRBJ2-6, the full variable domain reads DAGVTQSPTHLIKTRGQQVTLRCSPISGHKSVSWYQQVLGQGPQFIFQYYEKEERGRGNFPDRFSARQFPNYSSELNVNALLLGDSALYLCASSRRSGANVLTFGAGSRLTVL.

This clone was observed a few times. The CDR3 is CATTPGTRYNEQFF. CDR3 DNA sequence: TGTGCCACTACCCCGGGGACACGCTACAATGAGCAGTTCTTC. The chain uses TRBV2 and TRBJ2-1, with a weak D call TRBD1 (6 bases). The CDR3 consists of 14 residues. Trimming took off 10 bases at V and 3 bases at J, with 16 bases between the two ends. CDR1 is SNHLY, CDR2 FYNNEI, per germline.

The chain employs TRBV5-1 and TRBJ2-3, with TRBD1 matching 9 bases. J was trimmed by 4 bases and V by 1 base; bases with no gene match: 7. The CDR3 contains 16 residues. Germline values: CDR1 SGHRS, CDR2 YFSETQ. The CDR3 here is CASSLSGTGYSDTQYF. The CDR3 DNA reads as TGCGCCAGCAGCTTGTCAGGGACAGGGTATTCAGATACGCAGTATTTT.

The chain combines TRBV5-1 with TRBJ2-7; possibly TRBD2 for D (6 bases). With 3 bases removed from V and 5 bases from J, the gap between germline ends came to 15 bases. The CDR3 is 14 amino acids. Germline V lookup: CDR1 SGHRS, CDR2 YFSETQ. The CDR3 bases are TGCGCCAGCAGCTGGAGTGACGGGGGTGACGAGCAGTACTTC. The encoded protein is CASSWSDGGDEQYF.

This rearrangement joins TRBV10-2 to TRBJ2-7, with D maybe TRBD2 (6 bases). The CDR3 covers 15 residues. V lost 0 bases and J 2 bases, leaving 11 bases between the germline ends. CDR1 is WSHSY, CDR2 SAAADI, per germline. DNA for the CDR3: TGCGCCAGCAGTGAGTCGGGAGGCAGGACCTACGAGCAGTACTTC. Protein product: CASSESGGRTYEQYF.

The chain couples TRBV5-1 to TRBJ1-2, with D uncertain. The germline gives CDR1 SGHRS, CDR2 YFSETQ. This CDR3 comprises 13 residues. V gave up 4 bases and J gave up 6 bases, with 13 bases separating them. CDR3 sequence (DNA): TGCGCCAGCAGCCCCCCTCGGCGGGATGGCTACACCTTC. Translating gives CASSPPRRDGYTF.